A single sample is the source of the 4 T cell receptor beta chains below, sequenced in a study of control samples from healthy donors and cancer patients. This table comes from immunoSEQ multiplex PCR, and its TCRdb copy is limited to in-frame clones, with some not included. The sample consists of over 100,000 clones, 90% of them appearing once. The sample taken for sequencing was blood. The receptors stem from a middle-aged man in good health.

This chain links TRBV15 with TRBJ2-5; 15 bases match TRBD2. The CDR3 totals 16 residues. Trimming took 4 bases from V and 4 from J; bases not matched to a gene: 4. CDR1 LNHNV and CDR2 YYDKDF come from the germline V gene (reference sequence). The CDR3 reads CATSKGLAGGGETQYF. CDR3 coding DNA: TGTGCCACCAGCAAGGGACTAGCGGGGGGTGGAGAGACCCAGTACTTC.

V usage is TRBV27 and J usage is TRBJ2-4; D remains ambiguous. This CDR3 contains 14 residues. Trimming took off 2 bases at V and 3 bases at J, with 8 bases between the two ends. CDR1 and CDR2 from the germline V gene are MNHEY and SMNVEV (reference sequence). The CDR3 coding sequence is TGTGCCAGCAGTTTAACCAGCGTCAAAAACATTCAGTACTTC. Its protein is CASSLTSVKNIQYF.

This chain links TRBV5-1 with TRBJ2-1; TRBD1 agrees at 8 bases. The CDR3 totals 15 residues. V gave up 5 bases and J gave up 0 bases; unmatched junction bases: 4. Germline CDR1 reads SGHRS; CDR2 reads YFSETQ. The CDR3 DNA reads as TGCGCCAGCAGGTCTACAGGGGGCTCCTACAATGAGCAGTTCTTC. It yields the protein CASRSTGGSYNEQFF.

This chain links TRBV7-2 with TRBJ2-1; 10 bases line up with TRBD2. The CDR3 has 15 residues. V dropped 7 bases and J dropped 4; count of bases not matched to a gene: 7. The germline gives CDR1 SGHTA, CDR2 FQGNSA. In DNA, the CDR3 is TGTGCCAGCAAAGCACCGGGACTAGCGTACAATGAGCAGTTCTTC. Translation: CASKAPGLAYNEQFF.